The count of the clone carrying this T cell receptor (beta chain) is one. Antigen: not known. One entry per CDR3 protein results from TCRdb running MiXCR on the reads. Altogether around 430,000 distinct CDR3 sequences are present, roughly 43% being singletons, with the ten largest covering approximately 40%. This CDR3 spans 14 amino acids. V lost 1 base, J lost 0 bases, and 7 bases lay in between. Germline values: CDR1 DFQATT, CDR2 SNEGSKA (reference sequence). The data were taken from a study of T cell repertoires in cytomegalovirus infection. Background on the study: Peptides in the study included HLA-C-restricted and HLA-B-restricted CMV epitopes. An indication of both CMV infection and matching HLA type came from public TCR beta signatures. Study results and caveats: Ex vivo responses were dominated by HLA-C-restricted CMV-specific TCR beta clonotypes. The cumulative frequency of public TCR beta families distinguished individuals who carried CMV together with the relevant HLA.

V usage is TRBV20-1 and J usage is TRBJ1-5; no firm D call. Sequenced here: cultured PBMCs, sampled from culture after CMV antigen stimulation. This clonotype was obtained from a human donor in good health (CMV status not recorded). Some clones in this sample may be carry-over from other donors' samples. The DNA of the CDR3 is TGCAGTGCTAGAGCCCTCGGTAGCAATCAGCCCCAGCATTTT. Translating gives CSARALGSNQPQHF.